This T cell receptor (beta chain) is from a study of post-analysis software for immune sequencing data. The study's findings and limits: TRBV segments more frequent in patients than in controls numbered roughly 5 and included TRBV5-6, TRBV5-1 and TRBV20-1.

Remarks on this clonotype: Antigen specificity is unknown.

Unique-molecular-identifier-tagged TCR beta cDNA libraries were used. Input of 1 to 10 million T cells yielded 550,000 or so cDNA molecules. MiXCR, applied by TCRdb to the PCR reads, yields one record per CDR3 protein. This sample has some 160,000 distinct CDR3 sequences, with about 37% found just once. The V end was cut by 3 bases, the J end by 5 bases, with 9 bases between. The germline V gene has CDR1 MNHEY and CDR2 SMNVEV (reference sequence). This CDR3 has 13 amino acids. The source was blood, collected after autologous hematopoietic stem cell transplantation. The receptor's source is a girl aged 5-17 years with multiple sclerosis. This rearrangement joins TRBV27 to TRBJ2-3; either TRBD1 or TRBD2 may fit D (5 bases each). CDR3 DNA: TGTGCCAGCAGTTTGGGACGTGAAGATACGCAGTATTTT. Translated, it gives CASSLGREDTQYF.